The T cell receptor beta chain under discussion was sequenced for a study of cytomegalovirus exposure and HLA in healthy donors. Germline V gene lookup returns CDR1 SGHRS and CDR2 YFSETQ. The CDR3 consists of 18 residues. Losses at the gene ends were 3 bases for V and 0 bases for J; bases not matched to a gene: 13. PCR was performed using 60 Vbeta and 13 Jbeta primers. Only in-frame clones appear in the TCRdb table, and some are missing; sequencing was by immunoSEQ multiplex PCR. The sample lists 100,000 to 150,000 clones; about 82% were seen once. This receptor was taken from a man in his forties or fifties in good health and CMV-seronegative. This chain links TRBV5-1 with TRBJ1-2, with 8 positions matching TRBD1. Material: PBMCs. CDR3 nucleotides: TGCGCCAGCAGCTCTCTGCCCCTTGGACAGGGCTCTAACTATGGCTACACCTTC. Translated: CASSSLPLGQGSNYGYTF.